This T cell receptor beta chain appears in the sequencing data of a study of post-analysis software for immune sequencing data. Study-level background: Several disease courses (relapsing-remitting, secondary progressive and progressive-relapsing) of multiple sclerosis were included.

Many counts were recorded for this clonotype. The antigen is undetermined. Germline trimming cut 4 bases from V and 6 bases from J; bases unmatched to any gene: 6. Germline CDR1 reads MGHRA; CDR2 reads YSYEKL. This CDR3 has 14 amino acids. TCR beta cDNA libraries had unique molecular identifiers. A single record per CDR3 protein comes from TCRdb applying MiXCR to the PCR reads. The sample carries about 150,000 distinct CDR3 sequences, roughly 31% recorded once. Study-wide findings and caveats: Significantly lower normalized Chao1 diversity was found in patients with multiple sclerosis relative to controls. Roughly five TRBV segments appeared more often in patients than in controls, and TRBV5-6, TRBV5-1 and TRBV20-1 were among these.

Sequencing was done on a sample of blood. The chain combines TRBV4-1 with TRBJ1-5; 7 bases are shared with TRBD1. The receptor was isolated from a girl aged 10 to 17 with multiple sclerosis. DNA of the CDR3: TGCGCCAGCAGCCGACCAGGGGGGTTTCAGCCCCAGCATTTT. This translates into CASSRPGGFQPQHF.